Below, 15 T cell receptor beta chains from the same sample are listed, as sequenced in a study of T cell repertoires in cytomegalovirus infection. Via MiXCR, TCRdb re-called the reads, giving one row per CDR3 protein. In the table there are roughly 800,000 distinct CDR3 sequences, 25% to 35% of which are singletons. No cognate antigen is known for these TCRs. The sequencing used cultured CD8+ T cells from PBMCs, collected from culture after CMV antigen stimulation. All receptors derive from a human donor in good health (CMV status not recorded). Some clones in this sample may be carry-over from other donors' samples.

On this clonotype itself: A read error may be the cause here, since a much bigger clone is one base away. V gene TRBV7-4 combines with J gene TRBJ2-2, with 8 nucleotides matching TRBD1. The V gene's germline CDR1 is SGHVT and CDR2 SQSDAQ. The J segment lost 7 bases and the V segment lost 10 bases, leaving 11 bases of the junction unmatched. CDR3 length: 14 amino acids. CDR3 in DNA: TGTGCCACTCCGGGACAGGTTTACAACGGGGAGCTGTTTTTT. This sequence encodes CATPGQVYNGELFF.

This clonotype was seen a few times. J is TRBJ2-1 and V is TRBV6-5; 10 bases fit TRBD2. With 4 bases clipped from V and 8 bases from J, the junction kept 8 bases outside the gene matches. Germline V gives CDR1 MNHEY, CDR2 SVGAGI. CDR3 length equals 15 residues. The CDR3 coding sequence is TGTGCCAGCAGTTTCCTAGCGGGGGCCTGGGATGAGCAGTTCTTC. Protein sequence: CASSFLAGAWDEQFF.

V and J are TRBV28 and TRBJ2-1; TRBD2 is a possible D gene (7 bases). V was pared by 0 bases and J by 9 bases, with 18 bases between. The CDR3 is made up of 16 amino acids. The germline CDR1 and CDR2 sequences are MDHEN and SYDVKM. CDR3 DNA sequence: TGTGCCAGCAGTTTATGGGCAACAGGGTGGGAGGGTGAGCAGTTCTTC. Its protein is CASSLWATGWEGEQFF.

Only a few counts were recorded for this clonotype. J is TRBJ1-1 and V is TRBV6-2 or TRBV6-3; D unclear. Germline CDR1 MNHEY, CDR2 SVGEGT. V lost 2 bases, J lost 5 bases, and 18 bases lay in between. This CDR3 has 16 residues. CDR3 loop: CASSYPHEGVRTEAFF. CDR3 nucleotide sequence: TGTGCCAGCAGTTACCCACATGAGGGAGTCCGGACTGAAGCTTTCTTT.

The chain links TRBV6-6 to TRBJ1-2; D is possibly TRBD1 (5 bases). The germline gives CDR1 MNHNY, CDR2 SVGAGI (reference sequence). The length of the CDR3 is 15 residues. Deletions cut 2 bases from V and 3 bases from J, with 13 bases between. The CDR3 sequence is CASSYPGRAHYGYTF. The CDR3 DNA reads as TGTGCCAGCAGTTACCCCGGCAGGGCGCACTATGGCTACACCTTC.

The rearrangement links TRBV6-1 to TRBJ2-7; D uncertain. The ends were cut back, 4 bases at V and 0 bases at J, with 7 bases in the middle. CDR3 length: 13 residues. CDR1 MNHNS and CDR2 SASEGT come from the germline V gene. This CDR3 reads CASSAWSSYEQYV. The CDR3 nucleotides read TGTGCCAGCAGTGCGTGGAGCTCCTACGAGCAGTACGTC.

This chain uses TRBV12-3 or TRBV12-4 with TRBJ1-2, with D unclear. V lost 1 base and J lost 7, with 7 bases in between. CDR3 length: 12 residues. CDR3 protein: CASSLGIGGYTF. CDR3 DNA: TGTGCCAGCAGTTTAGGGATTGGTGGCTACACCTTC.

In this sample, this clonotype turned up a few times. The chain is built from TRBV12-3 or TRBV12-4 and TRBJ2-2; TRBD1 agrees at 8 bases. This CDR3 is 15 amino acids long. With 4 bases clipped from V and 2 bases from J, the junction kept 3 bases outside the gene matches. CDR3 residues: CASSWTGTNTGELFF. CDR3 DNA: TGTGCCAGCAGTTGGACAGGGACTAACACCGGGGAGCTGTTTTTT.

The CDR3 spells CASSLGDGSNEQYV. Here the CDR3 DNA reads TGTGCCAGCAGCTTAGGGGACGGATCTAACGAGCAGTACGTC. The chain couples TRBV13 to TRBJ2-7; no definite D call. V gave up 0 bases and J gave up 5 bases, with 11 bases separating them. The germline V gene encodes CDR1 PRHDT and CDR2 FYEKMQ (reference sequence). The CDR3 covers 14 residues.

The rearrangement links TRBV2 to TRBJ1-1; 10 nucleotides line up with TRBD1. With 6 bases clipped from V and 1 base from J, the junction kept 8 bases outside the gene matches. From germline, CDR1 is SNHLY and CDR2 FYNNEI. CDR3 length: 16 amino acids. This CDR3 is CASRGDRGYGNTEAFF. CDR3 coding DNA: TGTGCCAGCAGGGGGGACAGGGGTTATGGGAACACTGAAGCTTTCTTT.

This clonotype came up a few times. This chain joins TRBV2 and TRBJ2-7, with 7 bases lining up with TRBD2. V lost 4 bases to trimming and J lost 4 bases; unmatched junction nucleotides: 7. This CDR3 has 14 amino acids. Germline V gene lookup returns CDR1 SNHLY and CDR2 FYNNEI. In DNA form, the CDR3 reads TGTGCCAGCAGTGGGGGGGGGGGGGGATACGAGCAGTACGTC. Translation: CASSGGGGGYEQYV.

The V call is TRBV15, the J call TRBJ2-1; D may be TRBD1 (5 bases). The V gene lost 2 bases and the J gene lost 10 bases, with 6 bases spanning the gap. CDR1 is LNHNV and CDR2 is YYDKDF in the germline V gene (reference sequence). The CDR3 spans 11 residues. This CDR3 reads CATSRWGEQFF. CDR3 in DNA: TGTGCCACCAGCAGATGGGGCGAGCAGTTCTTC.

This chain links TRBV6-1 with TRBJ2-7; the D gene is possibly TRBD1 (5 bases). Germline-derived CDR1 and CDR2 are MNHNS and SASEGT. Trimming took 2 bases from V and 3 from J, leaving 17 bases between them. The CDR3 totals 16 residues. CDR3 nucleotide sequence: TGTGCCAGCAGTGAATGGCAACCCCAGGACAACTACGAGCAGTACGTC. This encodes CASSEWQPQDNYEQYV.

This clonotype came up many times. CDR3 amino acids: CASSPGTGPDTQYF. CDR3 DNA: TGTGCCAGCAGTCCCGGGACAGGGCCCGATACGCAGTATTTT. The chain has TRBV12-3 or TRBV12-4 and TRBJ2-3; 9 bases agree with TRBD1. With 5 bases clipped from V and 6 bases from J, the junction kept 6 bases outside the gene matches. The CDR3 sequence is 14 residues long.

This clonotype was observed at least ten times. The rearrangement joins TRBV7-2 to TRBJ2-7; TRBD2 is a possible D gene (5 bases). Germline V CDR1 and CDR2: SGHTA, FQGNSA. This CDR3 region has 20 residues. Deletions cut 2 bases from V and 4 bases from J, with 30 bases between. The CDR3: CASSLYAPGTLSLTPYEQYV. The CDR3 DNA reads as TGTGCCAGCAGCTTATATGCCCCGGGAACTCTTTCCCTTACGCCTTACGAGCAGTACGTC.